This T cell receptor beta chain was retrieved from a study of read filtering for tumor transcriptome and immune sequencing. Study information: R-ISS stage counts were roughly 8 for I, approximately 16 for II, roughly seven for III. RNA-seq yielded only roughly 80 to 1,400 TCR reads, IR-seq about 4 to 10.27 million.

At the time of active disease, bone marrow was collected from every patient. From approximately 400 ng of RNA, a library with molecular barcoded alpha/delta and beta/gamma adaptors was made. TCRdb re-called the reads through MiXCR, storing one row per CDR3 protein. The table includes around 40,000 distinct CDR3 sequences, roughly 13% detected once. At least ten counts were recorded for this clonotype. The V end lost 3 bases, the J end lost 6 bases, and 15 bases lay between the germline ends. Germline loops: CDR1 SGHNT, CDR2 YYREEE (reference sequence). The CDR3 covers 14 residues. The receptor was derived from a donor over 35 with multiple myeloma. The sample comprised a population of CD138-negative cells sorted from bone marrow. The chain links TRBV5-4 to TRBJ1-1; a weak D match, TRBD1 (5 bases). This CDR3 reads CASSYGTARAEAFF. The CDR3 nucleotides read TGTGCCAGCAGCTATGGGACCGCGCGGGCTGAAGCTTTCTTT. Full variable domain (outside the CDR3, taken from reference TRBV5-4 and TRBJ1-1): ETGVTQSPTHLIKTRGQQVTLRCSSQSGHNTVSWYQQALGQGPQFIFQYYREEENGRGNFPPRFSGLQFPNYSSELNVNALELDDSALYLCASSYGTARAEAFFGQGTRLTVV.